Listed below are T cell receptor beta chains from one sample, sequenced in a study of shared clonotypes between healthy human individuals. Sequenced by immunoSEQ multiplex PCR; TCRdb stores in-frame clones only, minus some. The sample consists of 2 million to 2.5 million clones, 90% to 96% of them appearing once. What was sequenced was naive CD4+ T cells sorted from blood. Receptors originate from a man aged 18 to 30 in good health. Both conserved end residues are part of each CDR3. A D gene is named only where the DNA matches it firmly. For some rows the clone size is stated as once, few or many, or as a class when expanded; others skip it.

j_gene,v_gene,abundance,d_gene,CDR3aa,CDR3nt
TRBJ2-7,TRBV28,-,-,CASSSRTDGGYEQYF,TGTGCCAGCAGTTCACGCACGGACGGAGGCTACGAGCAGTACTTC
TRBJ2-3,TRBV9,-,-,CASGGHPSTDTQYF,TGTGCCAGCGGAGGGCACCCTAGCACAGATACGCAGTATTTT
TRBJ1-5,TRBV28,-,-,CASTKGEGTHSNQPQHF,TGTGCCAGCACTAAAGGGGAGGGAACTCATAGCAATCAGCCCCAGCATTTT
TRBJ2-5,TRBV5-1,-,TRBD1,CASSLESGQGKETQYF,TGCGCCAGCAGCTTGGAATCTGGACAGGGAAAGGAGACCCAGTACTTC
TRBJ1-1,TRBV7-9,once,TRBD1,CASSSPGQGYTEAFF,TGTGCCAGCAGCTCCCCCGGACAGGGGTACACTGAAGCTTTCTTT
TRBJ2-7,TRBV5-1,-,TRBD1,CASSLGQGAEQYF,TGCGCCAGCAGCCTAGGACAGGGAGCCGAGCAGTACTTC
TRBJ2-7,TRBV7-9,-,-,CASSLYNSYEQYF,TGTGCCAGCAGCCTTTACAACTCCTACGAGCAGTACTTC
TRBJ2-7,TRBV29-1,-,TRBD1,CSVESGTGTYEQYF,TGCAGCGTTGAAAGCGGGACAGGGACCTACGAGCAGTACTTC
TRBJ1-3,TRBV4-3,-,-,CASSQDSRSGNTIYF,TGCGCCAGCAGCCAAGACAGTCGCTCTGGAAACACCATATATTTT
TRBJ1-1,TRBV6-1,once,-,CASSYQVNTEAFF,TGTGCCAGCAGTTATCAGGTGAACACTGAAGCTTTCTTT
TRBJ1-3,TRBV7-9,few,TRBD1,CASSADRVSGNTIYF,TGTGCCAGCAGCGCCGACAGGGTCTCTGGAAACACCATATATTTT
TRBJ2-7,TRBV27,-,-,CASSSDGQPYEQYF,TGTGCCAGCAGTTCAGATGGACAACCCTACGAGCAGTACTTC
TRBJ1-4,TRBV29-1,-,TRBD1,CSVGTGSRDEKLFF,TGCAGCGTCGGGACAGGGTCTCGCGATGAAAAACTGTTTTTT
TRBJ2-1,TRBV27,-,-,CASSDLGGTYNEQFF,TGTGCCAGCAGTGACCTCGGCGGGACCTACAATGAGCAGTTCTTC
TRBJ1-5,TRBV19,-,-,CASTDSPQGHNQPQHF,TGTGCCAGTACCGATTCCCCCCAAGGGCACAATCAGCCCCAGCATTTT
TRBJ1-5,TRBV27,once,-,CASSPQPGQTNQPQHF,TGTGCCAGCAGTCCCCAACCGGGACAAACGAATCAGCCCCAGCATTTT
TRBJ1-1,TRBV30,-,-,CAWSNLRGGTEAFF,TGTGCCTGGAGTAACTTAAGGGGGGGCACTGAAGCTTTCTTT
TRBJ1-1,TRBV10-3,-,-,CATLKNTEAFF,TGTGCCACCCTCAAGAACACTGAAGCTTTCTTT
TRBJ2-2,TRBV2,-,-,CASRVGGPNTGELFF,TGTGCCAGCAGGGTCGGCGGACCGAACACCGGGGAGCTGTTTTTT
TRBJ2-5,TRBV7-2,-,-,CASSRGSQETQYF,TGTGCCAGCAGCCGCGGGTCCCAAGAGACCCAGTACTTC
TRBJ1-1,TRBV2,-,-,CASSLGGEAFF,TGTGCCAGCAGCTTAGGGGGTGAAGCTTTCTTT
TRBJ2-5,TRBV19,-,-,CASSLGGMETQYF,TGTGCCAGTAGCTTGGGGGGAATGGAGACCCAGTACTTC
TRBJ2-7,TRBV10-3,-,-,CAISESGHFYEQYF,TGTGCCATCAGTGAGTCGGGACACTTCTACGAGCAGTACTTC
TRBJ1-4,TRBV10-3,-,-,CAIGGGLREKLFF,TGTGCCATCGGCGGGGGGCTCCGTGAAAAACTGTTTTTT
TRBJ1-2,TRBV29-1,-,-,CSVDPANYGYTF,TGCAGCGTTGATCCCGCTAACTATGGCTACACCTTC
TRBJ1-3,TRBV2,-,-,CASSEWGRSGNTIYF,TGTGCCAGCAGTGAATGGGGCAGATCTGGAAACACCATATATTTT
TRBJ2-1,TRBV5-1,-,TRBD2,CASEKGGSGRVSYNEQFF,TGCGCCAGCGAAAAGGGGGGAAGCGGGAGGGTGTCATACAATGAGCAGTTCTTC
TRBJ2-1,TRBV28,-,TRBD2,CASSTSGASYNEQFF,TGTGCCAGCAGTACTAGCGGGGCCTCCTACAATGAGCAGTTCTTC
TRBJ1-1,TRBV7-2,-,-,CASSLSVLNTEAFF,TGTGCCAGCAGCTTATCGGTCCTGAACACTGAAGCTTTCTTT